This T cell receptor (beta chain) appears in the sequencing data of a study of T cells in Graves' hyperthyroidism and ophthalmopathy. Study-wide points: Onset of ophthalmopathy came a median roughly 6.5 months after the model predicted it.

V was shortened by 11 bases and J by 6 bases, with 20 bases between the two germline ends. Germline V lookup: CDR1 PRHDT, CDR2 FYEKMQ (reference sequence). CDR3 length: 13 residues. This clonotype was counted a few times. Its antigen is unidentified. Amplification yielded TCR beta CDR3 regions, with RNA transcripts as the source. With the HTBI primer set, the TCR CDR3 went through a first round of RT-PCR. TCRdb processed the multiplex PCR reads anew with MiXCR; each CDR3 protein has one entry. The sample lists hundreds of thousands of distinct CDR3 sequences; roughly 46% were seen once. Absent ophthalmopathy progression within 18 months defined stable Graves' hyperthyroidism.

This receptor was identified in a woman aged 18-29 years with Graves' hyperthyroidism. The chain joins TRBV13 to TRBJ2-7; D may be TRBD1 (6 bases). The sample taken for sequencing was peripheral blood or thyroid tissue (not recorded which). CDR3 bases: TGTGCCTGCGATACAGGGAATCAGGGCGAGCAGTACTTC. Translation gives CACDTGNQGEQYF.